The rows below give T cell receptor beta chains drawn from one sample of a study of blood T cells in healthy people across ages. TCRdb itself ran the 5' RACE reads through MiXCR, one entry per CDR3 protein. The sample comprises about 970,000 distinct CDR3 sequences, roughly 51% of which are singletons, and roughly a fifth rests with the top ten. Sequencing input: blood. The receptors stem from a woman aged 60 to 75 in good health. CDR3s include the opening cysteine and the closing phenylalanine or tryptophan. A D gene is named only where the DNA matches it firmly. Some rows mark clone size as missing; the rest say once, few, many or name a class of expanded clone.

J	size	D	V	CDR3	DNA
TRBJ1-6	.	TRBD1	TRBV6-5	CASSFMGQGSSPLHF	TGTGCCAGCAGTTTCATGGGACAGGGAAGCTCACCCCTCCACTTT
TRBJ2-3	.	TRBD2	TRBV7-9	CASSPPGGGTRADTQYF	TGTGCCAGCAGCCCACCCGGCGGGGGGACACGGGCAGATACGCAGTATTTT
TRBJ2-5	.	.	TRBV3-1	CASSSDRFEQYF	TGTGCCAGCAGCTCCGACAGGTTTGAGCAGTACTTC
TRBJ2-1	few	.	TRBV9	CASSPQPRSAYNEQFF	TGTGCCAGCAGCCCCCAGCCCAGGAGCGCCTACAATGAGCAGTTCTTC
TRBJ2-1	once	.	TRBV6-5	CASSIAISSYNEQFF	TGTGCCAGCAGCATAGCTATCAGCTCCTACAATGAGCAGTTCTTC
TRBJ1-6	few	.	TRBV13	CASSYTASPLHF	TGTGCCAGCAGCTATACGGCTTCACCCCTCCACTTT
TRBJ1-1	few	.	TRBV5-1	CASSPSGAGGDTEAFF	TGCGCCAGCAGCCCCTCGGGGGCGGGCGGGGACACTGAAGCTTTCTTT
TRBJ2-5	few	.	TRBV5-1	CASSKVSEETQYF	TGCGCCAGCAGCAAGGTTTCTGAGGAGACCCAGTACTTC
TRBJ2-1	.	.	TRBV7-2	CASGPRGSYNEQFF	TGTGCCAGCGGACCCCGGGGGTCCTACAATGAGCAGTTCTTC
TRBJ2-5	.	TRBD1	TRBV30	CAWSVQAGGNEQYF	TGTGCCTGGAGTGTACAGGCAGGGGGTAATGAGCAGTACTTC
TRBJ2-1	.	TRBD1	TRBV24-1	CATSGAQGVYNEQFF	TGTGCCACCAGTGGTGCACAGGGGGTGTACAATGAGCAGTTCTTC
TRBJ2-3	many	.	TRBV7-9	CASSLLLGGTDTQYF	TGTGCCAGCAGCTTATTACTAGGAGGCACAGATACGCAGTATTTT
TRBJ2-5	few	.	TRBV11-2	CASSPWVETQYF	TGTGCCAGCAGCCCGTGGGTAGAGACCCAGTACTTC
TRBJ1-2	.	.	TRBV7-9	CACSLVGTISYGYTF	TGTGCCTGCAGCTTAGTCGGGACCATCTCCTATGGCTACACCTTC
TRBJ2-7	.	.	TRBV27	CASSLSGGFYEQYF	TGTGCCAGCAGTTTATCAGGGGGTTTCTACGAGCAGTACTTC
TRBJ1-2	.	.	TRBV6-5	CASSNPTDYGYTF	TGTGCCAGCAGTAACCCGACGGACTATGGCTACACCTTC
TRBJ2-2	.	.	TRBV4-1	CASSQALGRTGELFF	TGCGCCAGCAGCCAAGCGCTCGGTCGCACCGGGGAGCTGTTTTTT
TRBJ2-1	few	TRBD1	TRBV7-9	CASSQGQGAREQFF	TGTGCCAGCAGCCAAGGGCAGGGGGCTCGCGAGCAGTTCTTC
TRBJ2-3	.	.	TRBV7-3	CASSRELADTQYF	TGTGCCAGCAGCAGGGAGCTAGCAGATACGCAGTATTTT
TRBJ1-6	.	TRBD1	TRBV30	CAWSTGQEDSPLHF	TGTGCCTGGAGTACGGGACAGGAGGATTCACCCCTCCACTTT
TRBJ1-6	.	.	TRBV28	CASRFQGTSPLHF	TGTGCCAGCAGGTTCCAGGGAACTTCACCCCTCCACTTT
TRBJ2-7	few	.	TRBV12-3/TRBV12-4	CASRASINTYEQYF	TGTGCCAGCCGAGCCTCCATCAACACCTACGAGCAGTACTTC
TRBJ2-1	few	.	TRBV5-1	CASSWEGQVVLEQFF	TGCGCCAGCAGCTGGGAGGGACAGGTGGTTCTAGAGCAGTTCTTC
TRBJ2-3	.	TRBD1	TRBV27	CAGSFTGGFIDTQYF	TGTGCCGGCAGTTTTACAGGGGGCTTTATAGATACGCAGTATTTT
TRBJ2-1	.	.	TRBV7-3	CASSQEGGFNNEQFF	TGTGCCAGCAGCCAAGAAGGAGGCTTTAATAATGAGCAGTTCTTC
TRBJ2-7	many	TRBD1	TRBV9	CASSATLGTGVEQYF	TGTGCCAGCAGCGCAACCCTCGGGACAGGGGTCGAGCAGTACTTC
TRBJ2-3	.	.	TRBV7-9	CASTTGTSTDTQYF	TGTGCCAGCACCACAGGGACTAGCACAGATACGCAGTATTTT
TRBJ2-5	.	TRBD2	TRBV20-1	CSARHPLSGSGETQYF	TGCAGTGCTAGACACCCCCTTAGCGGGAGTGGTGAGACCCAGTACTTC
TRBJ2-5	.	TRBD2	TRBV25-1	CASSGGLAGVRETQYF	TGTGCCAGCAGTGGGGGACTAGCGGGAGTTAGAGAGACCCAGTACTTC
TRBJ1-1	.	.	TRBV20-1	CSVQQQLNTEAFF	TGCAGTGTCCAACAACAATTGAACACTGAAGCTTTCTTT
TRBJ2-3	once	.	TRBV5-1	CASTLQGGTDTQYF	TGCGCCAGCACCCTCCAGGGTGGCACAGATACGCAGTATTTT
TRBJ2-7	.	.	TRBV4-1	CASSHERRDLTSYEQYF	TGCGCCAGCAGCCACGAACGCCGGGACCTGACTAGCTACGAGCAGTACTTC
TRBJ2-3	.	.	TRBV13	CASSLEEAPRTGGTDTQYF	TGTGCCAGCAGCTTAGAGGAGGCCCCCCGAACCGGCGGCACAGATACGCAGTATTTT
TRBJ1-4	.	.	TRBV4-3	CASSQDGRRNEKLFF	TGCGCCAGCAGCCAAGATGGCAGGAGGAATGAAAAGCTGTTTTTT
TRBJ2-1	few	TRBD2	TRBV15	CATSGSGRAYNEQFF	TGTGCCACCAGCGGTAGCGGGAGGGCTTACAATGAGCAGTTCTTC
TRBJ2-7	once	TRBD1	TRBV7-2	CASSLMAGGEQYF	TGTGCCAGCAGCTTAATGGCAGGGGGCGAGCAGTACTTC
TRBJ1-5	.	.	TRBV29-1	CSVRTGNQPQHF	TGCAGCGTTCGGACAGGCAATCAGCCCCAGCATTTT
TRBJ1-6	few	.	TRBV20-1	CSARGRSPLHF	TGCAGTGCTAGAGGGCGTTCACCCCTCCACTTT
TRBJ2-3	.	TRBD2	TRBV29-1	CSVEVGTSGFTDTQYF	TGCAGCGTTGAAGTAGGGACTAGCGGTTTCACAGATACGCAGTATTTT
TRBJ2-5	few	.	TRBV7-2	CASSLDEGMETQYF	TGTGCCAGCAGCTTAGATGAGGGGATGGAGACCCAGTACTTC
TRBJ2-5	.	.	TRBV24-1	CATSDLLAPKETQYF	TGTGCCACCAGTGATTTGCTAGCCCCCAAAGAGACCCAGTACTTC
TRBJ2-7	.	.	TRBV20-1	CSASRPGRLKDEQYF	TGCAGTGCTAGTCGTCCTGGGAGGCTCAAGGACGAGCAGTACTTC
TRBJ2-1	.	TRBD2	TRBV5-1	CASSRTGGNSYNEQFF	TGCGCCAGCAGCCGGACGGGGGGGAACTCCTACAATGAGCAGTTCTTC
TRBJ2-4	few	TRBD2	TRBV5-6	CASSYQTSGKKNIQYF	TGTGCCAGCAGCTATCAGACTAGCGGGAAGAAAAACATTCAGTACTTC
TRBJ2-5	.	.	TRBV20-1	CSRGGAQETQYF	TGCAGTCGGGGCGGGGCACAAGAGACCCAGTACTTC
TRBJ2-7	few	.	TRBV20-1	CSARGGTPGTTYEQYF	TGCAGTGCTAGAGGGGGAACGCCAGGGACCACGTACGAGCAGTACTTC
TRBJ2-7	.	.	TRBV6-4	CASRIQEVDYEQYF	TGTGCCAGCAGAATACAGGAGGTTGACTACGAGCAGTACTTC
TRBJ2-1	.	.	TRBV29-1	CSSRGGDPGLRQFF	TGCAGCTCCCGGGGCGGGGACCCAGGGTTGCGGCAGTTCTTC
TRBJ2-3	.	TRBD2	TRBV12-3/TRBV12-4	CASFRGGRSDAQYF	TGTGCCAGCTTTCGAGGCGGGAGAAGTGATGCGCAGTATTTT
TRBJ1-2	.	.	TRBV4-1	CASSQGQSYGYTF	TGCGCCAGCAGCCAAGGACAGAGCTATGGCTACACCTTC
TRBJ2-1	few	.	TRBV6-2/TRBV6-3	CASSLRRDEQFF	TGTGCCAGCAGTTTAAGGAGGGATGAGCAGTTCTTC